The 14 T cell receptor beta chains in this list originate from one sample, sequenced in a study of T cell repertoires in cytomegalovirus infection (dated by TCRdb to 2018 to 2020). The sample was run on an Illumina HiSeq 1500. TCRdb reprocessing: public reads trimmed at Q25 with fastp, clones called with MiXCR, in-frame beta chains kept. Every CDR3 protein is listed once, alongside the most common genes and DNA of its rows. Recorded for this sample are some 110,000 distinct CDR3 sequences; about a tenth of them occurred a single time. The ten largest clones capture 25% to 40% of the sample. No antigen is known for these receptors. Sequencing was done on a sample of PBMCs, sequenced either directly or after in vitro stimulation (not recorded which). Every receptor here comes from a human donor in good health (CMV status not recorded). Some clones in this sample may be carry-over from other donors' samples.

Ten or more counts support this clonotype. The chain has TRBV7-3 and TRBJ2-3; TRBD2 aligns across 14 bases. Germline CDR1 and CDR2: SGHTA and FQGTGA. V gave up 4 bases and J gave up 6 bases; unmatched junction bases: 6. CDR3 length: 16 amino acids. The CDR3 DNA is TGTGCCAGCAGCTCCGGGACTAGCGGGAGTCAGGATACGCAGTATTTT. Translation: CASSSGTSGSQDTQYF.

This clonotype came up many times. This sequence joins TRBV11-3 and TRBJ2-1; the D gene is possibly TRBD1 (5 bases). Germline CDR1 SGHNT, CDR2 YENEEA. The CDR3 has 16 residues. Trimming took 3 bases from V and 3 from J, leaving 15 bases between them. CDR3 residues: CASSFTLGLDYNEQFF. The CDR3 DNA reads as TGTGCCAGCAGCTTCACCCTGGGGCTGGACTACAATGAGCAGTTCTTC.

This clonotype appeared a few times. The rearrangement links TRBV4-2 to TRBJ2-3, with D perhaps TRBD1 (5 bases). Germline lookup yields CDR1 LGHNA and CDR2 YNFKEQ. V lost 0 bases and J lost 7, with 14 bases in between. The CDR3 spans 15 residues. Written as DNA, the CDR3 is TGTGCCAGCAGCCAAGAGGACACCCTACGAAATACGCAGTATTTT. It specifies CASSQEDTLRNTQYF.

This chain links TRBV30 with TRBJ2-7; 7 bases align to TRBD1. CDR1 GTSNPN and CDR2 SVGIG come from the germline V gene (reference sequence). The CDR3 spans 13 residues. The V segment lost 3 bases and the J segment 4 bases; nucleotides outside the gene matches: 6. The CDR3 here is CAWRPTGVYEQYF. In DNA form, the CDR3 reads TGTGCCTGGAGGCCAACAGGGGTGTACGAGCAGTACTTC.

The chain recombines TRBV11-3 with TRBJ1-1; maybe TRBD1 (6 bases). Germline-derived CDR1 and CDR2 are SGHNT and YENEEA. This CDR3 spans 15 amino acids. Trimming pared 7 bases from V and 4 bases from J, leaving 19 bases between. CDR3 residues: CASTPLGGVATEAFF. The DNA for the CDR3 is TGTGCCAGCACCCCCTTAGGGGGGGTGGCCACTGAAGCTTTCTTT.

The chain is built from TRBV20-1 and TRBJ1-4, with 8 bases that match TRBD1. J lost 4 bases, V lost 5 bases, and 6 bases had no gene match. CDR3 length: 14 amino acids. The germline CDR1 and CDR2 sequences are DFQATT and SNEGSKA (reference sequence). CDR3: CSAPTGAINEKLFF. The DNA of the CDR3 is TGCAGTGCTCCGACAGGGGCCATTAATGAAAAACTGTTTTTT.

This clonotype was detected a few times. This chain joins TRBV29-1 and TRBJ2-5, with 8 bases aligning to TRBD2. Germline V gene sequence: CDR1 SQVTM, CDR2 ANQGSEA. V trimming: 6 bases; J trimming: 5 bases; junction bases outside the gene matches: 17. The CDR3 sequence is 16 residues long. The CDR3 region has the DNA TGCAGCGTCCCAGACGGGGGGGCGCTTTATCCGGAGACCCAGTACTTC. This translates into CSVPDGGALYPETQYF.

This clonotype was detected ten times or more. This chain uses TRBV28 with TRBJ1-3; 8 nucleotides match TRBD1. Germline V gene lookup returns CDR1 MDHEN and CDR2 SYDVKM. The length of the CDR3 is 14 residues. Trimming at V came to 10 bases and at J to 4 bases, leaving 9 bases not matched to a gene. CDR3 sequence reads: CATQDRVLGNTIYF. CDR3 nucleotides: TGTGCCACCCAGGACAGGGTGTTAGGAAACACCATATATTTT.

The chain carries TRBV12-5 and TRBJ2-5, with D tentatively TRBD1 or TRBD2 (5 bases each). V dropped 2 bases and J dropped 7 bases, with 14 bases sitting between them. The CDR3 sequence is 14 residues long. The germline V gene has CDR1 LGHNT and CDR2 FRNRAP. CDR3 bases: TGTGCTAGTGGTTTGTTATGGGGGACCGGGACCCAGTACTTC. Protein sequence: CASGLLWGTGTQYF.

This clonotype has more than one count but fewer than ten. This chain links TRBV6-2 or TRBV6-3 with TRBJ2-1; 8 nucleotides align to TRBD2. The CDR3 consists of 15 residues. The V gene's germline CDR1 is MNHEY and CDR2 SVGEGT. The V gene end was trimmed by 2 bases and the J gene end by 8 bases; junction bases not matched to a gene: 8. DNA of the CDR3: TGTGCCAGCAGTTACATCTCGGGAGGGCCATATGAGCAGTTCTTC. It codes for CASSYISGGPYEQFF.

This clonotype came up many times. The chain employs TRBV7-2 and TRBJ2-5; D is undetermined. Per the germline V gene, CDR1 is SGHTA and CDR2 is FQGNSA. Trimming took 1 base from V and 5 from J, leaving 11 bases between them. This CDR3 contains 14 residues. CDR3 region: CASSLGSSFETQYF. The CDR3, as DNA: TGTGCCAGCAGCTTAGGTAGCTCGTTCGAGACCCAGTACTTC.

This clonotype was detected ten times or more. The rearrangement links TRBV5-4 to TRBJ1-5; TRBD1 matches 10 bases. Germline-derived CDR1 and CDR2 are SGHNT and YYREEE (reference sequence). This CDR3 comprises 16 residues. The J segment lost 2 bases and the V segment lost 2 bases, leaving 4 bases of the junction unmatched. This CDR3 reads CASSFGGQGGNQPQHF. Written as DNA, the CDR3 is TGTGCCAGCAGCTTCGGTGGACAGGGGGGCAATCAGCCCCAGCATTTT.

This clonotype has at least ten counts. This chain uses TRBV4-3 with TRBJ1-1; 7 bases are shared with TRBD1. Germline CDR1 is LGHNA and CDR2 is YSLEER. Trimming took 1 base from V and 2 from J; bases not matched to a gene: 4. The CDR3 sequence is 15 residues long. CDR3 amino acids: CASSQAPGGNTEAFF. DNA for the CDR3: TGCGCCAGCAGCCAAGCCCCAGGGGGAAACACTGAAGCTTTCTTT.

The table lists this clonotype with a few counts. The chain recombines TRBV6-2 or TRBV6-3 with TRBJ1-5, with a possible D match to TRBD1 (5 bases). This CDR3 spans 17 amino acids. Germline CDR1 MNHEY, CDR2 SVGEGT. Trimming stripped 5 bases from V and 0 bases from J, with 17 bases between. This CDR3 is CASSPRQNPVSNQPQHF. In DNA, the CDR3 is TGTGCCAGCAGTCCCCGACAGAATCCTGTTAGCAATCAGCCCCAGCATTTT.